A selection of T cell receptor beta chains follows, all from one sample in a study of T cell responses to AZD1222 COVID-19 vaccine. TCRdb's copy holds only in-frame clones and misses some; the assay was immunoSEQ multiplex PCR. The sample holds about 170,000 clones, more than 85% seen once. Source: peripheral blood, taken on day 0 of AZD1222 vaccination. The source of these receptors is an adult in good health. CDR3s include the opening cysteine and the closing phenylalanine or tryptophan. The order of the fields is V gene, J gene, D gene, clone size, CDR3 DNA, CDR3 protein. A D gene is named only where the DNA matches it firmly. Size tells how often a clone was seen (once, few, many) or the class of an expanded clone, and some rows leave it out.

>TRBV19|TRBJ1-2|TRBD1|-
TGTGCCAGTAGTATGGGACAGCGGTATAACTATGGCTACACCTTC
CASSMGQRYNYGYTF
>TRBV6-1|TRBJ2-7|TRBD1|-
TGTGCCAGCAGTAAAGTTGTGGGACAGGGGGCGTACGAGCAGTACTTC
CASSKVVGQGAYEQYF
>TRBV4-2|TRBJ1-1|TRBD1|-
TGTGCCAGCAGCGATACAAACAGGGGCACTGAAGCTTTCTTT
CASSDTNRGTEAFF
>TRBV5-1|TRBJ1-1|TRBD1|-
TGCGCCAGCAGCCGACAGGGTATTACTGAAGCTTTCTTT
CASSRQGITEAFF
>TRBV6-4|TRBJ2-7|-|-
TGTGCCAGCAGTCCGCGGGACGGCTCCTACGAGCAGTACTTC
CASSPRDGSYEQYF
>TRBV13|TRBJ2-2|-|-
TGTGCCAGCAGCTTGGTTAATGGGGCCACCGGGGAGCTGTTTTTT
CASSLVNGATGELFF
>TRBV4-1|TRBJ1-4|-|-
TGCGCCAGCAGCCAAGGAAGTTTTGCAACTAATGAAAAACTGTTTTTT
CASSQGSFATNEKLFF
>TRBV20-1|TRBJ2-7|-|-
TGCAGTGCTAGTCGGCCTCCCCCTAGCGAGCAGTACTTC
CSASRPPPSEQYF
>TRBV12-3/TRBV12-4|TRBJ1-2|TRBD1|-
TGTGCCACCGCTGGACAGGGGGGAGGCTACACCTTC
CATAGQGGGYTF
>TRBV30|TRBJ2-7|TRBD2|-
TGTGCCTGGGTCCTAGCGGGAGACGAGCAGTACTTC
CAWVLAGDEQYF
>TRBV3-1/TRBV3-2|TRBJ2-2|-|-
TGTGCCAGCAGCCAACGCGACCGAGCCGGGGAGCTGTTTTTT
CASSQRDRAGELFF
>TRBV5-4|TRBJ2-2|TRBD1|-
TGTGCCAGCAGTTCCGGGACAGGCAACGCCGGGGAGCTGTTTTTT
CASSSGTGNAGELFF
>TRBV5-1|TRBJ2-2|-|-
TGCGCCAGCAGCCTTCAAAACACCGGGGAGCTGTTTTTT
CASSLQNTGELFF
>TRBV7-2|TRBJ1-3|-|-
TGTGCCAGCAGCATTACAGCGACAGACTCTGGAAACACCATATATTTT
CASSITATDSGNTIYF
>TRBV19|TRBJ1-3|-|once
TGTGCCAGTAATGAGAGGGCTGGAAACACCATATATTTT
CASNERAGNTIYF
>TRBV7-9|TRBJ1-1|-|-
TGTGCCAGCAGCTCCTCACGACAGGCCCGCGAAGCTTTCTTT
CASSSSRQAREAFF
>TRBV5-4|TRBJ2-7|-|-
TGTGCCAGCAGCCAAATTGGGATTCCCTACGAGCAGTACTTC
CASSQIGIPYEQYF
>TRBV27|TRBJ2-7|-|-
TGTGCCACCAGTGCAACGGGAGCTTACGAGCAGTACTTC
CATSATGAYEQYF
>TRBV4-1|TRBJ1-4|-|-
TGCGCCAGCAGCCAAGTATTACGGGGGCCGACAACTAATGAAAAACTGTTTTTT
CASSQVLRGPTTNEKLFF
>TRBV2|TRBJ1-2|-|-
TGTGCCAGCATAAATGTGGGGGCAGGGGAGGTCTACACCTTC
CASINVGAGEVYTF
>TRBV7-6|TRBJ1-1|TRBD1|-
TGTGCCAGCAGCTTAGTGGGAACAGGGGGCACTGAAGCTTTCTTT
CASSLVGTGGTEAFF
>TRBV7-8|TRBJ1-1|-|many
TGTGCCAGCAGAGGGGGTGTAGAGGACACTGAAGCTTTCTTT
CASRGGVEDTEAFF
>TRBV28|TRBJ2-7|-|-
TGTGCCAGCAGTTTAGGCAGCTACGAGCAGTACTTC
CASSLGSYEQYF
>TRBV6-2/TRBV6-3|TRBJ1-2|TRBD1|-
TGTGCCAGCAGTTACGGACAGGGTGGCTACACCTTC
CASSYGQGGYTF